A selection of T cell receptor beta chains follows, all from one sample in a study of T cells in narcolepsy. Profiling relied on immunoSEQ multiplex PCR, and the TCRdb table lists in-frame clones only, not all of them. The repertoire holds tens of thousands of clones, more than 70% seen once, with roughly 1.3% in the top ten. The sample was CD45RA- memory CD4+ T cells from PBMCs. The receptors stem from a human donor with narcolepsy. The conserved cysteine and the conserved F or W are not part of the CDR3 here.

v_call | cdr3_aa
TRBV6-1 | ASSDNYGYT
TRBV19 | ASSMVSGADYGYT
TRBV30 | AWSVRGENTEAF
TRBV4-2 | ASSQDHSTDTQY
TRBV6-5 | ASSYSGYT
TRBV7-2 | ASSSPDRELRTLH
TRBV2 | ASSDGSRGAGETQY
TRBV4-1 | ASSQPNRGLGNNGYT
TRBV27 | ASSSYNQPQH
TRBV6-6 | ASSPNSGAEAF
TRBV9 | ASSGGFFTEAF
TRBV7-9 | ASSPEEGGYT
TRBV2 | ASSESPLYEQY
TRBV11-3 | ASSLEDTDTQY
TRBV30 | AWDSTVNEQF
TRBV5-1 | ASSLVTSGGGTDTQY
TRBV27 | ASKPRGGRVEQY
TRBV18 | ASSREETQY
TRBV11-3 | ASSQTDRGNEQF
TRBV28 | ASSLGGVGEETQY
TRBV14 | ASSHRQRENLNNEQF
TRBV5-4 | ASSLESGAYNEQF
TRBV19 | ASSRTSGGVETQY
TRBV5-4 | ASRLGLAGGNTGELF
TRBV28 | ASRPPLSVSNEKLF
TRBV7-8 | ASSLVRYEQY
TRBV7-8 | ASTAAQETQY
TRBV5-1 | ASSRGNSPSTGELF
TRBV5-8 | ASSFRAGASTDTQY
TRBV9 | ASVGAEGGELF
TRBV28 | ASSLAPQH
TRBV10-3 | AIGTGVPTDTQY
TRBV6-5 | ASRATSGGAYEQF
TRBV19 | ASALGATDTQY
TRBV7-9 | ASIQGAGETQY
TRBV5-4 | ASSLAGGPSGNTIY
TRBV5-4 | ASSSRQDSYEQY
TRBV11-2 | ASSRPTGLGAEAF
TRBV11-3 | ASSDGNQPQH
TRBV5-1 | ASSLLGGSNTGELF
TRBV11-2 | ASSSQGARTEAF
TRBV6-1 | ASSEAPPTEAF
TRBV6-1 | ASSVGGQGWTEAF